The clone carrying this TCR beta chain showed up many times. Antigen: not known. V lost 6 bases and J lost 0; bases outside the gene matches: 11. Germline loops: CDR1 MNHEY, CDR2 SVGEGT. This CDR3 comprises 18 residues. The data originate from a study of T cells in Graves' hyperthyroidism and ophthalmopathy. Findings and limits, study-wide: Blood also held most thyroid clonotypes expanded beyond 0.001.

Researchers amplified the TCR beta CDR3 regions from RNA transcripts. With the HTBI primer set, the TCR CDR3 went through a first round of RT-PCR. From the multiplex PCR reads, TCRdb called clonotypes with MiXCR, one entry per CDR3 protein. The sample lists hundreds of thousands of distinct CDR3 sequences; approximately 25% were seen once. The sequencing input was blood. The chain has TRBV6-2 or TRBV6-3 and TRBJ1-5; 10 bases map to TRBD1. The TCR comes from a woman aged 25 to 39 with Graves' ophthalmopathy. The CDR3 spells CASSSQSGTGDSNQPQHF. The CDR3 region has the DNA TGTGCCAGCAGCTCGCAGTCCGGGACAGGGGATAGCAATCAGCCCCAGCATTTT.